One sample yielded the 30 T cell receptor beta chains listed below, sequenced in a study of blood T cell repertoires in COVID-19. TCRdb's table, derived via immunoSEQ multiplex PCR, lists solely in-frame clones and lacks some. The sample holds 70,000 or so clones, 85% to 90% seen once. Sequenced sample: peripheral blood. The receptor source for this set is a woman of 80 years or more with active COVID-19.

The chain employs TRBV19 and TRBJ1-2; D possibly corresponds to TRBD1 (5 bases). The length of the CDR3 is 12 residues. CDR1 is LNHDA, CDR2 SQIVND, per germline (reference sequence). Trimming shortened V by 4 bases and J by 3 bases, and 6 bases separated the two germline ends. CDR3 in amino acids: CASSTTDYGYTF. The DNA of the CDR3 is TGTGCCAGTAGTACGACAGACTATGGCTACACCTTC.

The chain combines TRBV2 with TRBJ2-7, with D possibly being TRBD1 (6 bases). The CDR3 runs to 14 residues. The germline gives CDR1 SNHLY, CDR2 FYNNEI. The V gene lost 1 base and the J gene lost 7 bases, with 14 bases spanning the gap. CDR3 bases: TGTGCCAGCAGTGAAGGTACATACCAGGGGGAGCAGTACTTC. As protein: CASSEGTYQGEQYF.

This chain joins TRBV2 and TRBJ2-1, with 11 nucleotides matching TRBD2. The V segment lost 5 bases and the J segment 6 bases; nucleotides outside the gene matches: 12. The CDR3 is made up of 17 amino acids. CDR1 and CDR2 (germline): SNHLY, FYNNEI. The CDR3 reads CASSRTETTSGANEQFF. As DNA, the CDR3 is TGTGCCAGCAGTAGGACAGAAACGACTAGCGGGGCCAATGAGCAGTTCTTC.

Comments on this clone: Germline and junction disagree at one end, which may indicate a read error. CDR3 loop: CASILGPGGAYEQYF. CDR3 coding DNA: TGCGCCAGCATCTTGGGGCCAGGGGGCGCCTACGAGCAGTACTTC. The genes are TRBV5-1 and TRBJ2-7; 8 bases are a match to TRBD1. CDR3 length: 15 amino acids. The germline V gene encodes CDR1 SGHRS and CDR2 YFSETQ.

The V gene is TRBV5-1, the J gene TRBJ2-7, with 7 bases lining up with TRBD1. The J segment lost 6 bases and the V segment lost 0 bases, leaving 6 bases of the junction unmatched. Germline CDR1 reads SGHRS; CDR2 reads YFSETQ. The CDR3 is 14 residues long. The CDR3 DNA reads TGCGCCAGCAGCTTGGACAGGGGCAATAGCGAGCAGTACTTC. Its protein is CASSLDRGNSEQYF. Using reference TRBV5-1 and TRBJ2-7 for the parts outside the CDR3, the full variable domain is KAGVTQTPRYLIKTRGQQVTLSCSPISGHRSVSWYQQTPGQGLQFLFEYFSETQRNKGNFPGRFSGRQFSNSRSEMNVSTLELGDSALYLCASSLDRGNSEQYFGPGTRLTVT.

The chain employs TRBV7-2 and TRBJ2-2; TRBD2 agrees at 11 bases. The CDR3 has 15 amino acids. After removal of 3 bases from V and 6 bases from J, the junction contained 3 bases not matched to a gene. CDR1 and CDR2 (germline): SGHTA, FQGNSA. For the CDR3, the DNA is TGTGCCAGCAGCTTGTCACTAGCGGGAGCCGGGGAGCTGTTTTTT. This gives the protein CASSLSLAGAGELFF. Looking up the rest from reference TRBV7-2 and TRBJ2-2 gives the full variable domain: GAGVSQSPSNKVTEKGKDVELRCDPISGHTALYWYRQSLGQGLEFLIYFQGNSAPDKSGLPSDRFSAERTGGSVSTLTIQRTQQEDSAVYLCASSLSLAGAGELFFGEGSRLTVL.

The chain uses TRBV18 and TRBJ2-1; TRBD2 might be the D (5 bases). The V gene's germline CDR1 is KGHSH and CDR2 LQKENI. The CDR3 is 16 amino acids. V was shortened by 2 bases and J by 3 bases, with 14 bases between the two germline ends. The DNA of the CDR3 is TGTGCCAGCTCACCATTGATTAGCGCGAACTACAATGAGCAGTTCTTC. Encoded protein: CASSPLISANYNEQFF. The entire variable domain, with the rest obtained from reference TRBV18 and TRBJ2-1, is as follows: NAGVMQNPRHLVRRRGQEARLRCSPMKGHSHVYWYRQLPEEGLKFMVYLQKENIIDESGMPKERFSAEFPKEGPSILRIQQVVRGDSAAYFCASSPLISANYNEQFFGPGTRLTVL.

The chain combines TRBV24-1 with TRBJ1-5; no reliable D call. Trimming took 6 bases from V and 0 from J, leaving 5 bases between them. Germline CDR1 is KGHDR and CDR2 is SFDVKD. This CDR3 contains 13 residues. This CDR3 reads CATSQYSNQPQHF. CDR3 coding DNA: TGTGCCACCAGTCAGTATAGCAATCAGCCCCAGCATTTT.

The gene calls are TRBV2 and TRBJ2-7, with a weak D call TRBD2 (6 bases). V dropped 7 bases and J dropped 4 bases, with 14 bases sitting between them. The germline CDR1 and CDR2 sequences are SNHLY and FYNNEI. The CDR3 is 13 amino acids. DNA for the CDR3: TGTGCCAGCAAGGGCGGGATTACTTACGAGCAGTACTTC. Its translation is CASKGGITYEQYF.

The V and J genes are TRBV7-2 and TRBJ2-2, with a possible D match to TRBD2 (6 bases). The CDR3 consists of 18 residues. The germline CDR1 and CDR2 sequences are SGHTA and FQGNSA. Trimming took off 1 base at V and 4 bases at J, with 19 bases between the two ends. CDR3 in amino acids: CASSLERGRDGFTGELFF. DNA of the CDR3: TGTGCCAGCAGCTTAGAGAGAGGGCGGGACGGGTTCACCGGGGAGCTGTTTTTT.

The V call is TRBV11-1, the J call TRBJ2-1; 11 bases match TRBD2. CDR3 length equals 16 residues. The ends lost 7 bases at V and 5 bases at J; junction bases unmatched: 10. CDR1 is SGHAT and CDR2 is FQDESV in the germline V gene (reference sequence). This CDR3 is CASTHLGLAADNEQFF. The CDR3, as DNA: TGTGCCAGCACCCATTTGGGACTAGCGGCCGACAATGAGCAGTTCTTC.

The gene calls are TRBV30 and TRBJ2-3; perhaps TRBD1 as D (6 bases). The CDR3 sequence is 14 residues long. Between the trimmed V and J ends, which lost 2 bases and 0 bases, there was a span of 9 bases. CDR1 is GTSNPN, CDR2 SVGIG, per germline (reference sequence). The CDR3 bases are TGTGCCTGGAGTCCGGACAGAAGCACAGATACGCAGTATTTT. Protein product: CAWSPDRSTDTQYF.

The V and J genes are TRBV3-1 (or the pseudogene TRBV3-2) and TRBJ2-3, with 10 nucleotides matching TRBD2. The CDR3 runs 18 residues. Per the germline V gene, CDR1 is LGHDT and CDR2 is YNNKEL (reference sequence). V shed 1 base and J 4 bases; nucleotides not matched to a gene: 11. CDR3 in DNA: TGTGCCAGCAGCCAAGGGACTAGCGGTTCTTCCCTCCCAGATACGCAGTATTTT. Translated: CASSQGTSGSSLPDTQYF.

This clone was recorded once. This sequence joins TRBV9 and TRBJ2-3; 10 nucleotides match TRBD2. V dropped 2 bases and J dropped 3; count of bases not matched to a gene: 3. Germline V gene sequence: CDR1 SGDLS, CDR2 YYNGEE. The CDR3 sequence is 15 residues long. CDR3: CASSVRTSGTDTQYF. The DNA for the CDR3 is TGTGCCAGCAGCGTTCGGACTAGCGGAACAGATACGCAGTATTTT.

The chain uses TRBV4-3 and TRBJ2-7, with TRBD2 identical over 7 bases. The CDR3 extends over 16 amino acids. Trimming at V came to 0 bases and at J to 4 bases, leaving 9 bases not matched to a gene. The germline V gene encodes CDR1 LGHNA and CDR2 YSLEER. The CDR3: CASSQDLGEGRYEQYF. The CDR3 DNA follows: TGCGCCAGCAGCCAAGATCTGGGGGAGGGCCGGTACGAGCAGTACTTC.

This clone was seen a handful of times. V is TRBV30 and J is TRBJ1-2; possibly TRBD1 for D (6 bases). Per germline, CDR1 GTSNPN and CDR2 SVGIG (reference sequence). Between the trimmed V and J ends, which lost 2 bases and 0 bases, there was a span of 16 bases. The CDR3 runs 16 residues. The CDR3 is CAWSKFDRPSNYGYTF. CDR3 in DNA: TGTGCCTGGAGTAAGTTCGACAGGCCATCTAACTATGGCTACACCTTC.

The chain has TRBV9 and TRBJ1-1; 7 nucleotides agree with TRBD1. Per the germline V gene, CDR1 is SGDLS and CDR2 is YYNGEE. The CDR3 has 16 residues. Trimming removed 4 bases from V and 0 bases from J; junction bases left unmatched: 9. The CDR3 sequence is CASSPRDSGMNTEAFF. CDR3 DNA: TGTGCCAGCAGCCCCCGGGACAGTGGCATGAACACTGAAGCTTTCTTT.

The gene calls are TRBV18 and TRBJ2-2, with 8 positions matching TRBD2. J was trimmed by 1 base and V by 1 base; bases with no gene match: 14. The CDR3 spans 20 residues. Per germline, CDR1 KGHSH and CDR2 LQKENI. The CDR3 region has the DNA TGTGCCAGCTCACCACAACTGGGGCGGGAGGTGTGGGGGAACACCGGGGAGCTGTTTTTT. Its protein product is CASSPQLGREVWGNTGELFF.

The chain recombines TRBV30 with TRBJ1-6, with D possibly being TRBD1 (5 bases). The CDR3 has 13 residues. CDR1 GTSNPN and CDR2 SVGIG come from the germline V gene (reference sequence). Trimming took off 2 bases at V and 7 bases at J, with 9 bases between the two ends. CDR3 protein: CAWSRQGNSPLHF. DNA for the CDR3: TGTGCCTGGAGTAGGCAGGGCAATTCACCCCTCCACTTT.

The rearrangement uses TRBV5-4 and TRBJ2-7; 8 bases are shared with TRBD2. Germline V gives CDR1 SGHNT, CDR2 YYREEE (reference sequence). The CDR3 has 15 residues. Trimming at V came to 4 bases and at J to 4 bases, leaving 10 bases not matched to a gene. CDR3 sequence reads: CASSPRGAGEYEQYF. DNA for the CDR3: TGTGCCAGCAGCCCTCGGGGAGCGGGGGAATACGAGCAGTACTTC.

This sequence joins TRBV6-5 and TRBJ2-4; D ambiguous. CDR3 length: 12 amino acids. Trimming stripped 6 bases from V and 4 bases from J, with 7 bases between. From germline, CDR1 is MNHEY and CDR2 SVGAGI. The CDR3 DNA is TGTGCCAGCAGCCCCTATAAAAACATTCAGTACTTC. Translation: CASSPYKNIQYF.

The gene calls are TRBV7-2 and TRBJ2-7; D possibly corresponds to TRBD1 (6 bases). The germline V gene encodes CDR1 SGHTA and CDR2 FQGNSA. V lost 6 bases and J lost 6, with 18 bases in between. CDR3 size: 14 residues. The CDR3 DNA follows: TGTGCCAGCAGGGAGAGCAGGGCAGGGGCCGAGCAGTACTTC. This translates into CASRESRAGAEQYF.

CDR3 in DNA: TGTGCCAGCAGCTATAGCGGGAGGGCCACAGATACGCAGTATTTT. Its translation: CASSYSGRATDTQYF. The V call is TRBV7-9, the J call TRBJ2-3; 11 positions match TRBD2. Germline V lookup: CDR1 SEHNR, CDR2 FQNEAQ (reference sequence). The CDR3 has 15 amino acids. V was clipped by 4 bases and J by 2 bases; unmatched bases: 2.

This clone was seen once. The chain joins TRBV4-2 to TRBJ1-6; 7 bases agree with TRBD1. The CDR3 sequence is 16 residues long. Losses at the gene ends were 5 bases for V and 9 bases for J; bases not matched to a gene: 13. Per germline, CDR1 LGHNA and CDR2 YNFKEQ. CDR3 in amino acids: CASSGSGGPGGSPLHF. CDR3 DNA sequence: TGTGCCAGCAGCGGATCAGGGGGGCCAGGGGGTTCACCCCTCCACTTT.

CDR3 coding DNA: TGTGCCAGCAGCTCCACAGGGGTTGAGCAGTTCTTC. Its translation: CASSSTGVEQFF. V is TRBV7-3 and J is TRBJ2-1, with 7 bases fitting TRBD1. The CDR3 is made up of 12 amino acids. Germline V gene data show CDR1 as SGHTA and CDR2 as FQGTGA. V shed 4 bases, J shed 9 bases, and the junction held 3 bases outside the gene matches.

The sample holds one count of this clone. The chain is built from TRBV7-8 and TRBJ2-7, with 7 bases aligning to TRBD1. CDR3 length: 14 amino acids. CDR1 SGHVS and CDR2 FQNEAQ come from the germline V gene. The V segment lost 5 bases and the J segment 0 bases; nucleotides outside the gene matches: 4. Here the CDR3 DNA reads TGTGCCAGCAGCCGGACAGGCCCCTCCTACGAGCAGTACTTC. It encodes CASSRTGPSYEQYF.

The gene calls are TRBV10-3 and TRBJ2-1; TRBD2 is a possible D gene (5 bases). This CDR3 is built from 16 residues. From germline, CDR1 is ENHRY and CDR2 SYGVKD. With 0 bases removed from V and 7 bases from J, the gap between germline ends came to 16 bases. In nucleotides, the CDR3 is TGTGCCATCAGTGAGTCCGGGATACTAGTTTTGAATGAGCAGTTCTTC. This codes for CAISESGILVLNEQFF.

This chain links TRBV4-3 with TRBJ1-3; the D gene is possibly TRBD1 (5 bases). This CDR3 is built from 15 residues. The V end was cut by 1 base, the J end by 1 base, with 8 bases between. Germline CDR1 reads LGHNA; CDR2 reads YSLEER. CDR3 coding DNA: TGCGCCAGCAGCCAAGGTTCAGGGTCTGGAAACACCATATATTTT. This sequence encodes CASSQGSGSGNTIYF.

The chain employs TRBV6-2 or TRBV6-3 and TRBJ2-2; D is perhaps TRBD1 (5 bases). The length of the CDR3 is 17 residues. Germline V gene data show CDR1 as MNHEY and CDR2 as SVGEGT. Trimming removed 0 bases at V and 2 bases at J, with 13 bases between. Here the CDR3 DNA reads TGTGCCAGCAGTTACTCGAGACAGAGTCACAACACCGGGGAGCTGTTTTTT. Residues: CASSYSRQSHNTGELFF.

The rearrangement links TRBV28 to TRBJ1-1; the D gene is possibly TRBD1 (6 bases). Trimming removed 10 bases at V and 4 bases at J, with 16 bases between. The V gene's germline CDR1 is MDHEN and CDR2 SYDVKM. This CDR3 is built from 13 residues. Here the CDR3 DNA reads TGTGCCACCAGGGGACGGCGGGGCACTGAAGCTTTCTTT. Translation: CATRGRRGTEAFF.